The clone carrying this T cell receptor (beta chain) occurred a few times. The antigen remains undetermined. The data originate from a study of T cell repertoires in cytomegalovirus infection. About the research overall: From public TCR beta signatures came an indication of both CMV infection and matching HLA type.

Study-level results: HLA-C-restricted TCR beta clonotypes specific for CMV led the ex vivo response. Carriers of CMV and the relevant HLA type were discriminated by public TCR beta frequency.

In TCRdb, the reads were re-called with MiXCR into one record per CDR3 protein. The sample yields around 260,000 distinct CDR3 sequences, under 30% seen once. This CDR3 has 15 residues. CDR1 is MDHEN, CDR2 SYDVKM, per germline. V lost 4 bases and J lost 3, with 13 bases in between. The specimen sequenced was PBMCs. The rearrangement links TRBV28 to TRBJ1-5; possible D gene TRBD1, 5 bases. The receptor comes from a human donor in good health (CMV status not recorded). Some clones in this sample may be carry-over from other donors' samples. The CDR3 here is CASSWLDSNNQPQHF. The CDR3 region has the DNA TGTGCCAGCAGTTGGTTAGACAGCAACAATCAGCCCCAGCATTTT.